This T cell receptor beta chain was sequenced in a study of blood T cell repertoires in COVID-19. Participants' own reports of clinical history determined their cohort assignment. This clone was observed a single time. Authors' analysis steps: Reference gene primer amplification gave estimated nucleated cell counts. TCRdb keeps only in-frame clones here, not all; method: immunoSEQ multiplex PCR. That table is the source of V, J and clone size, and D and trimming were worked out from the DNA. In the table there are about 220,000 clones, roughly 89% of which are singletons. The CDR3 loop spans 13 amino acids. Germline-derived CDR1 and CDR2 are MNHEY and SVGAGI. The germline V and J ends were trimmed by 0 bases and 10 bases, with 9 bases remaining between them.

The source material was PBMCs or T cells enriched from blood (not recorded which). The receptor was derived from a woman aged 40 to 50 with acute COVID-19. V and J are TRBV6-5 and TRBJ2-2; the D gene is possibly TRBD1 (6 bases). The CDR3 nucleotides are TGTGCCAGCAGTTACTCAAGGGGGACGGAGCTGTTTTTT. Its translation is CASSYSRGTELFF.